Shown below are 28 T cell receptor beta chains from a single sample sequenced in a study of blood T cells in healthy people across ages. The second PCR ran roughly 6 to 12 cycles with a sample-barcoded 5' primer and J-beta primers. TCRdb reprocessed the 5' RACE reads via MiXCR and lists one record per CDR3 protein. This sample has some 1.5 million distinct CDR3 sequences; roughly 30% occur once, and the top ten carry about 8%. Sequenced input: blood. These TCRs come from a woman in her 30s in good health.

On this clonotype itself: It may be a read error: a sequence one base away is much more abundant. The V call is TRBV3-1, the J call TRBJ2-6; D uncertain. V was trimmed by 1 base and J by 2 bases, leaving 6 bases between them. The CDR3 spans 15 residues. Germline V gene lookup returns CDR1 LGHDT and CDR2 YNNKEL (reference sequence). The DNA of the CDR3 is TGTGCCAGCAGCCAAGGGCGTCCTGGGGCCAACGTCCTGACTTTC. Encoded protein: CASSQGRPGANVLTF.

This clonotype was seen a few times. The chain is built from TRBV7-2 and TRBJ2-7; D is uncertain. Germline V CDR1 and CDR2: SGHTA, FQGNSA. The CDR3 covers 16 residues. V was clipped by 5 bases and J by 0 bases, with 17 bases between them. The CDR3 region has the DNA TGTGCCAGCAGCCTAGTGTGGCGGCAGACCTCCTACGAGCAGTACTTC. It encodes CASSLVWRQTSYEQYF. The full variable domain, completed using reference TRBV7-2 and TRBJ2-7, is GAGVSQSPSNKVTEKGKDVELRCDPISGHTALYWYRQSLGQGLEFLIYFQGNSAPDKSGLPSDRFSAERTGGSVSTLTIQRTQQEDSAVYLCASSLVWRQTSYEQYFGPGTRLTVT.

The V call is TRBV20-1, the J call TRBJ2-7; D is ambiguous. The CDR3 is made up of 13 amino acids. With 1 base removed from V and 2 bases from J, the gap between germline ends came to 9 bases. Germline assignment: CDR1 DFQATT and CDR2 SNEGSKA (reference sequence). DNA of the CDR3: TGCAGTGCTAGAGCCCCGGCGGCCTACGAGCAGTACTTC. Protein sequence: CSARAPAAYEQYF.

The chain carries TRBV29-1 and TRBJ2-5; D perhaps matches TRBD1 (5 bases). This CDR3 comprises 12 residues. Germline V gene data show CDR1 as SQVTM and CDR2 as ANQGSEA. V was pared by 7 bases and J by 11 bases, with 20 bases between. This CDR3 reads CSGQDKYNEQYF. CDR3 bases: TGCAGCGGTCAGGACAAGTACAATGAGCAGTACTTC. Looking up the rest from reference TRBV29-1 and TRBJ2-5 gives the full variable domain: SAVISQKPSRDICQRGTSLTIQCQVDSQVTMMFWYRQQPGQSLTLIATANQGSEATYESGFVIDKFPISRPNLTFSTLTVSNMSPEDSSIYLCSGQDKYNEQYFGPGTRLLVL.

Many counts were recorded for this clonotype. This chain links TRBV20-1 with TRBJ2-7, with 12 nucleotides matching TRBD2. Germline CDR1 reads DFQATT; CDR2 reads SNEGSKA (reference sequence). The CDR3 has 12 amino acids. The trim removed 6 bases at V and 4 bases at J, leaving 1 base unmatched. As DNA, the CDR3 is TGCAGTGCGACTAGCGGGGGTTACGAGCAGTACTTC. It specifies CSATSGGYEQYF.

This clonotype was seen a few times. The chain links TRBV5-1 to TRBJ2-1, with a possible D match to TRBD2 (5 bases). Trimming removed 0 bases at V and 6 bases at J, with 13 bases between. The CDR3 contains 15 residues. Germline assignment: CDR1 SGHRS and CDR2 YFSETQ. The CDR3 region has the DNA TGCGCCAGCAGCTTGGCCATGGGGAGCGGCAATGAGCAGTTCTTC. The encoded protein is CASSLAMGSGNEQFF.

J is TRBJ1-1 and V is TRBV2, with D uncertain. V was shortened by 2 bases and J by 5 bases, with 6 bases between the two germline ends. CDR1 is SNHLY, CDR2 FYNNEI, per germline. The CDR3 is 12 amino acids. The CDR3 reads CASSEQNTEAFF. CDR3 nucleotide sequence: TGTGCCAGCAGTGAACAGAATACTGAAGCTTTCTTT. Complete variable domain (other parts from reference TRBV2 and TRBJ1-1): EPEVTQTPSHQVTQMGQEVILRCVPISNHLYFYWYRQILGQKVEFLVSFYNNEISEKSEIFDDQFSVERPDGSNFTLKIRSTKLEDSAMYFCASSEQNTEAFFGQGTRLTVV.

This clonotype was seen more than once but under ten times. The chain has TRBV6-5 and TRBJ1-6; no clear D gene. Trimming took off 0 bases at V and 10 bases at J, with 16 bases between the two ends. Looked up from germline, CDR1 is MNHEY and CDR2 is SVGAGI. This CDR3 spans 16 amino acids. The CDR3 region is CASSYSRRREESPLHF. The CDR3 bases are TGTGCCAGCAGTTACTCTCGCAGGAGGGAGGAGTCACCCCTCCACTTT.

This clonotype was recorded a few times. This chain connects TRBV16 to TRBJ2-7, with 7 bases identical to TRBD2. This CDR3 contains 15 residues. The V gene's germline CDR1 is KGHSY and CDR2 FQNENV. V dropped 4 bases and J dropped 0; count of bases not matched to a gene: 6. The DNA of the CDR3 is TGTGCCAGCAGCCCCCGGGCGGGAGTCTCCTACGAGCAGTACTTC. It codes for CASSPRAGVSYEQYF.

This clonotype was found many times. The rearrangement joins TRBV20-1 to TRBJ1-2, with D uncertain. V lost 3 bases and J 7 bases, leaving 15 bases between the germline ends. Germline V gives CDR1 DFQATT, CDR2 SNEGSKA (reference sequence). The CDR3 length is 13 residues. Here the CDR3 DNA reads TGCAGTGCTAGTGATCGAATCTCCTCTGGCTACACCTTC. Its translation is CSASDRISSGYTF.

The V call is TRBV15, the J call TRBJ2-7; no firm D call. The CDR3 length is 14 residues. V shed 5 bases and J shed 7 bases, with 18 bases lying between them. Germline CDR1 LNHNV, CDR2 YYDKDF (reference sequence). DNA of the CDR3: TGTGCCACCAGCGGTACGGTCTCCTACAATGAGCAGTACTTC. Translating it yields CATSGTVSYNEQYF.

This clonotype was seen at least ten times. This chain joins TRBV7-6 and TRBJ2-7, with a tentative D call TRBD2 (5 bases). Germline V gene lookup returns CDR1 SGHVS and CDR2 FNYEAQ. This CDR3 is 16 amino acids long. Between the trimmed V and J ends, which lost 1 base and 1 base, there was a span of 14 bases. CDR3 bases: TGTGCCAGCAGCTTAGTCGGAGACGGGGAGTCCTACGAGCAGTACTTC. Translating gives CASSLVGDGESYEQYF.

Only a few counts were recorded for this clonotype. The rearrangement joins TRBV12-3 or TRBV12-4 to TRBJ1-1; D is unclear. The CDR3 runs 16 residues. V was cut by 6 bases and J by 1 base, with 18 bases left in between. The CDR3 DNA follows: TGTGCCAGCAGCCCCCGGGGTCTAGGATCGAACACTGAAGCTTTCTTT. Its protein is CASSPRGLGSNTEAFF.

The chain has TRBV2 and TRBJ2-3; 7 positions agree with TRBD2. This CDR3 contains 15 residues. The germline V gene has CDR1 SNHLY and CDR2 FYNNEI. The ends lost 5 bases at V and 1 base at J; junction bases unmatched: 6. Written as DNA, the CDR3 is TGTGCCAGCAGTCGGCCTAGCGGCCGCACAGATACGCAGTATTTT. This encodes CASSRPSGRTDTQYF.

The chain employs TRBV20-1 and TRBJ1-1; D call uncertain. Germline-derived CDR1 and CDR2 are DFQATT and SNEGSKA (reference sequence). The CDR3 length is 14 residues. The V end lost 0 bases, the J end lost 0 bases, and 8 bases lay between the germline ends. CDR3 amino acids: CSARDLEVNTEAFF. CDR3 DNA sequence: TGCAGTGCTAGAGATTTAGAGGTGAACACTGAAGCTTTCTTT.

This clonotype has just a few counts. This chain links TRBV7-2 with TRBJ2-4; 7 bases align to TRBD2. The CDR3 is 17 residues long. Germline loops: CDR1 SGHTA, CDR2 FQGNSA. V was pared by 1 base and J by 2 bases, with 8 bases of the junction left unmatched. Written as DNA, the CDR3 is TGTGCCAGCAGCTTAGGGGCTGCGGGAGTATCCAAAAACATTCAGTACTTC. This translates into CASSLGAAGVSKNIQYF.

This clonotype was detected ten times or more. The V and J genes are TRBV6-2 or TRBV6-3 and TRBJ2-5, with D uncertain. This CDR3 comprises 13 residues. Germline V gene data show CDR1 as MNHEY and CDR2 as SVGEGT. V shed 10 bases and J shed 7 bases, with 19 bases lying between them. In DNA, the CDR3 is TGTGCCAAGGTCCACCCTATTATGGTGACCCAGTACTTC. Its translation is CAKVHPIMVTQYF.

This clonotype was found once. Just one base apart from a much larger clone, this may be a read error. This chain connects TRBV12-3 or TRBV12-4 to TRBJ2-7, with D possibly matching TRBD1 (5 bases). V was trimmed by 5 bases and J by 7 bases, leaving 21 bases between them. There are 15 residues in the CDR3. As DNA, the CDR3 is TGTGCCAGCAGTCCCGTCGGGCTCCAGGGTCGGGAGCAGTACTTC. Its protein product is CASSPVGLQGREQYF.

This clonotype was counted between two and nine times. This chain joins TRBV7-9 and TRBJ2-5; D perhaps matches TRBD1 (5 bases). CDR3 length equals 16 residues. Germline lookup yields CDR1 SEHNR and CDR2 FQNEAQ (reference sequence). The V end was cut by 0 bases, the J end by 1 base, with 12 bases between. CDR3: CASSLAVDKIQETQYF. Written as DNA, the CDR3 is TGTGCCAGCAGCTTAGCTGTGGACAAAATCCAAGAGACCCAGTACTTC.

The gene calls are TRBV6-6 and TRBJ2-7, with 10 bases fitting TRBD2. The CDR3 totals 15 residues. The germline V gene encodes CDR1 MNHNY and CDR2 SVGAGI (reference sequence). V was clipped by 5 bases and J by 5 bases; unmatched bases: 9. The CDR3 bases are TGTGCCAGCAGTCCAATAGCGGGAGGCCGCGACGAGCAGTACTTC. It translates to CASSPIAGGRDEQYF.

This sequence joins TRBV14 and TRBJ2-7; D uncertain. The CDR3 loop spans 16 amino acids. The germline gives CDR1 SGHDN, CDR2 FVKESK. Trimming removed 0 bases from V and 6 bases from J, with 18 bases in between. This chain's CDR3 is CASSQDTIPASSEQYF. DNA for the CDR3: TGTGCCAGCAGCCAAGATACGATACCAGCGTCGAGCGAGCAGTACTTC.

Turning to this clonotype: Its ends do not fully match the called genes, so a read error is possible. This chain uses TRBV28 with TRBJ2-1; D not resolved. The CDR3 is 14 residues long. Germline V lookup: CDR1 MDHEN, CDR2 SYDVKM. In DNA form, the CDR3 reads TGTACCAGCAGTTTTCAAGGACCCTACAATGAGCAGTTCTTC. Translation gives CTSSFQGPYNEQFF.

This clonotype came up a few times. One end of the junction fails to match germline, which may point to a read error. The chain couples TRBV18 to TRBJ2-7; D unresolved. The germline V gene has CDR1 KGHSH and CDR2 LQKENI. The CDR3 totals 12 residues. The CDR3, as DNA: TGTGCCAGCTCACCACAGCTGAACGAGCGGTACTTC. Its translation is CASSPQLNERYF.

This sequence joins TRBV20-1 and TRBJ1-5, with a possible D match to TRBD1 (6 bases). V was trimmed by 3 bases and J by 4 bases, leaving 25 bases between them. The CDR3 is 18 amino acids. Germline V gene lookup returns CDR1 DFQATT and CDR2 SNEGSKA (reference sequence). The CDR3 bases are TGCAGTGCTAGTGAAAGGGGGTCCCCCCCCTACAGGAATCAGCCCCAGCATTTT. Translating gives CSASERGSPPYRNQPQHF.

V is TRBV5-1 and J is TRBJ1-1, with D hard to call. CDR3 length equals 16 residues. The ends were cut back, 0 bases at V and 1 base at J, with 13 bases in the middle. Germline lookup yields CDR1 SGHRS and CDR2 YFSETQ. This CDR3 is CASSLALGGGNTEAFF. CDR3 bases: TGCGCCAGCAGCTTGGCCCTGGGAGGAGGGAACACTGAAGCTTTCTTT.

The chain couples TRBV5-1 to TRBJ2-1, with D perhaps TRBD1 (5 bases). The CDR3 is 15 amino acids. Germline V lookup: CDR1 SGHRS, CDR2 YFSETQ. V lost 5 bases and J lost 6, with 18 bases in between. CDR3 DNA sequence: TGCGCCAGCAGGGTACAGGAGCAGGGTTTCAATGAGCAGTTCTTC. This gives the protein CASRVQEQGFNEQFF.

The table lists this clonotype with many counts. The gene calls are TRBV13 and TRBJ2-6; D is undetermined. Trimming took off 5 bases at V and 4 bases at J, with 9 bases between the two ends. CDR3 length equals 14 residues. The germline CDR1 and CDR2 sequences are PRHDT and FYEKMQ (reference sequence). Written as DNA, the CDR3 is TGTGCCAGCAGCCCTCGCAGGGGGGCCAACGTCCTGACTTTC. It yields the protein CASSPRRGANVLTF.

V gene TRBV29-1 combines with J gene TRBJ1-1; D call uncertain. V was trimmed by 1 base and J by 3 bases, leaving 12 bases between them. Per germline, CDR1 SQVTM and CDR2 ANQGSEA. The CDR3 sequence is 14 residues long. The CDR3 DNA follows: TGCAGCGTTGAAGTCCTCGCAGGATACACTGAAGCTTTCTTT. This codes for CSVEVLAGYTEAFF.